The 29 T cell receptor beta chains listed next were all sequenced from one sample in a study of blood T cell repertoires in COVID-19. Assay: immunoSEQ multiplex PCR; the TCRdb copy retains only in-frame clones and omits some. The sample has 95,000 to 100,000 clones; around 94% are singletons. Specimen: peripheral blood. The receptors here all came from a man aged 50 or older with active COVID-19.

The genes are TRBV15 and TRBJ2-3; 8 bases fit TRBD2. Looked up from germline, CDR1 is LNHNV and CDR2 is YYDKDF (reference sequence). V gave up 1 base and J gave up 3 bases; unmatched junction bases: 3. The CDR3 covers 15 residues. This CDR3 reads CATSRVGRGTDTQYF. CDR3 coding DNA: TGTGCCACCAGCAGAGTCGGGAGGGGGACAGATACGCAGTATTTT.

This chain joins TRBV19 and TRBJ2-6; D gene uncertain. The ends were cut back, 6 bases at V and 4 bases at J, with 13 bases in the middle. The CDR3 loop spans 15 amino acids. Germline V gene data show CDR1 as LNHDA and CDR2 as SQIVND (reference sequence). The CDR3 is CASRPRSSGANVLTF. DNA for the CDR3: TGTGCCAGTAGACCGAGGAGTTCCGGGGCCAACGTCCTGACTTTC.

The chain recombines TRBV30 with TRBJ2-1, with TRBD2 matching 7 bases. This CDR3 spans 15 amino acids. V was clipped by 0 bases and J by 7 bases; unmatched bases: 9. Germline V gene lookup returns CDR1 GTSNPN and CDR2 SVGIG (reference sequence). In DNA form, the CDR3 reads TGTGCCTGGAGTGTAGGCGGGGGAGGACTGAATGAGCAGTTCTTC. The encoded protein is CAWSVGGGGLNEQFF.

The genes are TRBV11-2 and TRBJ2-5; D perhaps matches TRBD2 (5 bases). V gave up 6 bases and J gave up 1 base, with 18 bases separating them. CDR1 SGHAT and CDR2 FQNNGV come from the germline V gene. The CDR3 is 16 residues long. The CDR3 spells CASRSVRGQIQETQYF. CDR3 bases: TGTGCCAGCAGAAGTGTGCGAGGGCAGATCCAAGAGACCCAGTACTTC.

J is TRBJ1-1 and V is TRBV5-1, with D possibly being TRBD1 (5 bases). This CDR3 has 13 amino acids. Germline CDR1 and CDR2: SGHRS and YFSETQ. V gave up 6 bases and J gave up 3 bases, with 12 bases separating them. The CDR3: CASKKDIHTEAFF. DNA for the CDR3: TGCGCCAGCAAGAAGGACATCCACACTGAAGCTTTCTTT.

The chain employs TRBV6-6 and TRBJ1-5; TRBD1 matches 7 bases. The CDR3 loop spans 15 amino acids. Germline V gene sequence: CDR1 MNHNY, CDR2 SVGAGI (reference sequence). V was clipped by 6 bases and J by 2 bases; unmatched bases: 7. The CDR3 bases are TGTGCCAGCAGAGAGGGGGCCGGCGGCAATCAGCCCCAGCATTTT. Translating it yields CASREGAGGNQPQHF.

V and J are TRBV19 and TRBJ2-7, with D possibly matching TRBD2 (5 bases). The CDR3 covers 15 residues. Trimming shortened V by 5 bases and J by 2 bases, and 16 bases separated the two germline ends. Germline values: CDR1 LNHDA, CDR2 SQIVND (reference sequence). The CDR3 sequence: CASSPIEGKTYEQYF. Here the CDR3 DNA reads TGTGCCAGTAGTCCGATAGAGGGAAAAACCTACGAGCAGTACTTC.

The chain recombines TRBV11-2 with TRBJ2-1; 12 nucleotides align to TRBD2. The J segment lost 0 bases and the V segment lost 0 bases, leaving 6 bases of the junction unmatched. Germline V gene data show CDR1 as SGHAT and CDR2 as FQNNGV. This CDR3 region has 19 residues. The CDR3 bases are TGTGCCAGCAGCTTAGATGGACTAGCGGGAATAGCCTCCTACAATGAGCAGTTCTTC. Amino acid sequence: CASSLDGLAGIASYNEQFF.

The chain recombines TRBV13 with TRBJ1-4; tentative D call: TRBD1 (5 bases). Germline CDR1 is PRHDT and CDR2 is FYEKMQ (reference sequence). The CDR3 totals 13 residues. The V end lost 8 bases, the J end lost 7 bases, and 14 bases lay between the germline ends. The CDR3 is CASSGGGGEKLFF. The CDR3 DNA sequence: TGTGCCAGCTCCGGGGGGGGTGGTGAAAAACTGTTTTTT.

The chain employs TRBV6-6 and TRBJ2-7; TRBD1 aligns across 10 bases. The ends lost 1 base at V and 5 bases at J; junction bases unmatched: 5. CDR3 length equals 15 residues. Germline V gene sequence: CDR1 MNHNY, CDR2 SVGAGI (reference sequence). The CDR3, as DNA: TGTGCCAGCAGTTACTTTCGACAGGGGGCTGACGAGCAGTACTTC. Protein product: CASSYFRQGADEQYF.

This chain uses TRBV5-8 with TRBJ2-3; 10 nucleotides agree with TRBD2. Germline V gives CDR1 SGHTS, CDR2 YDEGEE. Trimming cost V 4 bases and J 1 base; bases outside gene matches: 3. The CDR3 has 15 residues. CDR3 sequence: CASSPGLAGTDTQYF. The CDR3 coding sequence is TGTGCCAGCAGCCCCGGACTAGCGGGCACAGATACGCAGTATTTT.

CDR3 amino acids: CASSGEAGGPHEQFF. In DNA, the CDR3 is TGTGCCAGCAGTGGTGAAGCGGGAGGGCCCCATGAGCAGTTCTTC. The rearrangement joins TRBV6-4 to TRBJ2-1, with 10 nucleotides matching TRBD2. J gave up 8 bases and V 4 bases, and 8 bases lay outside the gene matches. This CDR3 contains 15 residues. Germline V CDR1 and CDR2: MRHNA, SNTAGT.

The rearrangement joins TRBV2 to TRBJ2-1, with TRBD2 matching 7 bases. CDR3 length: 17 amino acids. Looked up from germline, CDR1 is SNHLY and CDR2 is FYNNEI. After removal of 6 bases from V and 3 bases from J, the junction contained 14 bases not matched to a gene. The CDR3 reads CASSESYGLVGYNEQFF. CDR3 sequence (DNA): TGTGCCAGCAGCGAGTCATATGGACTAGTTGGCTACAATGAGCAGTTCTTC.

This clone was found once. The chain combines TRBV12-5 with TRBJ2-1; 7 nucleotides line up with TRBD2. Germline V gene sequence: CDR1 LGHNT, CDR2 FRNRAP. The CDR3 length is 16 residues. J lost 4 bases, V lost 0 bases, and 6 bases had no gene match. The CDR3 nucleotides are TGTGCTAGTGGTTTGGTACGGGATAGCGGGTACAATGAGCAGTTCTTC. It specifies CASGLVRDSGYNEQFF.

The chain is built from TRBV28 and TRBJ2-7; 11 bases are a match to TRBD2. The CDR3 spans 15 residues. Trimming at V came to 2 bases and at J to 11 bases, leaving 11 bases not matched to a gene. Germline V gene sequence: CDR1 MDHEN, CDR2 SYDVKM. CDR3 sequence: CASSLVRGLADMEYF. For the CDR3, the DNA is TGTGCCAGCAGTTTAGTGAGGGGACTAGCGGACATGGAGTACTTC.

V usage is TRBV7-2 and J usage is TRBJ1-2; the match to TRBD1 covers 9 bases. The CDR3 contains 13 residues. CDR1 is SGHTA and CDR2 is FQGNSA in the germline V gene. The V and J ends lost 5 bases and 8 bases, in that order; junction bases with no gene match: 6. The CDR3 region is CASSLGTGLGYTF. The CDR3 DNA reads as TGTGCCAGCAGCCTGGGGACAGGGTTAGGCTACACCTTC.

This rearrangement joins TRBV19 to TRBJ2-7; possible D gene TRBD2, 6 bases. CDR1 is LNHDA, CDR2 SQIVND, per germline (reference sequence). The germline V and J ends were trimmed by 3 bases and 2 bases, with 11 bases remaining between them. The length of the CDR3 is 14 residues. The CDR3 loop reads CASSIGTVPYEQYF. CDR3 DNA: TGTGCCAGTAGTATCGGGACTGTTCCCTACGAGCAGTACTTC.

The rearrangement joins TRBV10-2 to TRBJ2-2; 7 nucleotides match TRBD1. V trimming: 6 bases; J trimming: 7 bases; junction bases outside the gene matches: 11. The CDR3 consists of 15 residues. CDR1 and CDR2 from the germline V gene are WSHSY and SAAADI. CDR3 nucleotide sequence: TGCGCCAGCAGAAAGCCGGGACAGCTCGTCGGGGAGCTGTTTTTT. Protein sequence: CASRKPGQLVGELFF.

The chain joins TRBV7-9 to TRBJ2-1, with TRBD1 matching 9 bases. The CDR3 length is 15 residues. Trimming at V came to 2 bases and at J to 5 bases, leaving 4 bases not matched to a gene. Germline-derived CDR1 and CDR2 are SEHNR and FQNEAQ (reference sequence). This CDR3 is CASSLKRTGDNEQFF. The DNA of the CDR3 is TGTGCCAGCAGCTTAAAAAGGACAGGGGACAATGAGCAGTTCTTC.

The chain carries TRBV24-1 and TRBJ2-1; TRBD2 agrees at 10 bases. Losses at the gene ends were 9 bases for V and 4 bases for J; bases not matched to a gene: 5. The CDR3 is 14 amino acids. In germline, CDR1 is KGHDR, CDR2 SFDVKD. The CDR3 loop reads CATGGTSVYNEQFF. CDR3 nucleotide sequence: TGTGCCACCGGAGGGACTAGCGTTTACAATGAGCAGTTCTTC.

The chain is built from TRBV28 and TRBJ1-2; D might be TRBD1 (5 bases). Trimming took off 2 bases at V and 3 bases at J, with 10 bases between the two ends. This CDR3 region has 14 residues. Germline lookup yields CDR1 MDHEN and CDR2 SYDVKM. The CDR3 coding sequence is TGTGCCAGCAGTTTACAGGGTTTTGACTATGGCTACACCTTC. Its translation: CASSLQGFDYGYTF.

The V gene is TRBV28, the J gene TRBJ1-1; 7 bases align to TRBD1. Germline CDR1 and CDR2: MDHEN and SYDVKM. The CDR3 is made up of 9 amino acids. The J segment lost 11 bases and the V segment lost 8 bases, leaving 2 bases of the junction unmatched. Here the CDR3 DNA reads TGTGCCAGCGGGACAGATGCTTTCTTT. Translation gives CASGTDAFF.

This clone was seen once. CDR3 sequence (DNA): TGTGCCAGCAGCGGGGGGGGGAGGAACACTGAAGCTTTCTTT. Translated, it gives CASSGGGRNTEAFF. The rearrangement links TRBV5-4 to TRBJ1-1, with D maybe TRBD1 (5 bases). Germline CDR1 SGHNT, CDR2 YYREEE (reference sequence). V was pared by 4 bases and J by 1 base, with 11 bases between. The CDR3 length is 14 residues.

The chain has TRBV4-1 and TRBJ1-6, with TRBD1 identical over 7 bases. Germline values: CDR1 MGHRA, CDR2 YSYEKL. The CDR3 has 19 amino acids. After removal of 4 bases from V and 5 bases from J, the junction contained 17 bases not matched to a gene. The CDR3 is CASSRQDQAGQQNNSPLHF. CDR3 nucleotide sequence: TGCGCCAGCAGCCGCCAAGATCAGGCGGGACAGCAAAATAATTCACCCCTCCACTTT.

The chain is built from TRBV9 and TRBJ1-5; 9 bases match TRBD1. Per germline, CDR1 SGDLS and CDR2 YYNGEE. V was clipped by 3 bases and J by 6 bases; unmatched bases: 4. CDR3 length: 14 amino acids. The CDR3 sequence is CASSAGTGLQPQHF. The CDR3 DNA reads TGTGCCAGCAGCGCAGGGACAGGGCTTCAGCCCCAGCATTTT.

The chain carries TRBV6-2 or TRBV6-3 and TRBJ2-1, with TRBD1 identical over 10 bases. The CDR3 is 18 residues long. CDR1 and CDR2 from the germline V gene are MNHEY and SVGEGT. J gave up 2 bases and V 5 bases, and 12 bases lay outside the gene matches. This CDR3 reads CASSHPRQGAPTYNEQFF. DNA for the CDR3: TGTGCCAGCAGTCATCCTCGACAGGGGGCACCCACCTACAATGAGCAGTTCTTC.

This clone has a handful of counts. The chain is built from TRBV20-1 and TRBJ2-7, with D maybe TRBD2 (5 bases). This CDR3 has 10 residues. From germline, CDR1 is DFQATT and CDR2 SNEGSKA (reference sequence). V was pared by 6 bases and J by 7 bases, with 10 bases between. CDR3 residues: CSAAGGEQYF. The CDR3 coding sequence is TGCAGTGCCGCGGGCGGGGAGCAGTACTTC.

The V call is TRBV3-1 (or the pseudogene TRBV3-2), the J call TRBJ2-2, with a weak D call TRBD2 (5 bases). CDR1 is LGHDT and CDR2 is YNNKEL in the germline V gene (reference sequence). The germline V and J ends were trimmed by 1 base and 3 bases, with 9 bases remaining between them. This CDR3 comprises 15 residues. Here the CDR3 DNA reads TGTGCCAGCAGCCAAGTGACCGGGGACACCGGGGAGCTGTTTTTT. Translating gives CASSQVTGDTGELFF.

This chain uses TRBV9 with TRBJ2-1, with 7 nucleotides matching TRBD1. The CDR3 contains 13 residues. V lost 3 bases, J lost 7 bases, and 4 bases stayed unmatched. Germline-derived CDR1 and CDR2 are SGDLS and YYNGEE. The CDR3 DNA sequence: TGTGCCAGCAGCGAGGGACAGTTGAATGAGCAGTTCTTC. Its translation is CASSEGQLNEQFF.